Listed below are T cell receptor beta chains from one sample, sequenced in a study of cytomegalovirus exposure and HLA in healthy donors. Generated by immunoSEQ multiplex PCR, the TCRdb table keeps only in-frame clones and is missing some. The ten most abundant clones cover 4.5% to 5.5% of a sample with about 32,000 clones. Input material: PBMCs. The receptors originated from a female donor in good health and CMV-seronegative. CDR3s include the opening cysteine and the closing phenylalanine or tryptophan. The order of the fields is V gene, clone size, J gene, D gene, CDR3 protein, CDR3 DNA. The D gene is left open where the match is weak. The size field is filled for only some rows; it gives once, few, many or a size class.

V gene: TRBV25-1; clone size: .; J gene: TRBJ1-5; D gene: .; CDR3 protein: CASSAALDNQPQHF; CDR3 DNA: TGTGCCAGCAGTGCAGCGTTGGACAATCAGCCCCAGCATTTT
V gene: TRBV19; clone size: .; J gene: TRBJ1-3; D gene: .; CDR3 protein: CASSIPLGSSGDTIYF; CDR3 DNA: TGTGCCAGTAGTATTCCACTCGGGTCGAGCGGAGACACCATATATTTT
V gene: TRBV2; clone size: .; J gene: TRBJ2-7; D gene: .; CDR3 protein: CASTRRGGGEEQYF; CDR3 DNA: TGTGCCAGCACCCGGAGAGGGGGTGGAGAGGAGCAGTACTTC
V gene: TRBV5-1; clone size: .; J gene: TRBJ2-4; D gene: .; CDR3 protein: CASSSGQKNIQYF; CDR3 DNA: TGCGCCAGCAGCTCGGGACAAAAAAACATTCAGTACTTC
V gene: TRBV6-5; clone size: .; J gene: TRBJ1-5; D gene: TRBD1; CDR3 protein: CASSRDRYQPQHF; CDR3 DNA: TGTGCCAGCAGTCGGGACAGGTATCAGCCCCAGCATTTT
V gene: TRBV7-9; clone size: .; J gene: TRBJ2-2; D gene: TRBD2; CDR3 protein: CASSFLRGGTAGELFF; CDR3 DNA: TGTGCCAGCAGCTTTTTGCGCGGGGGGACCGCCGGGGAGCTGTTTTTT
V gene: TRBV19; clone size: .; J gene: TRBJ1-5; D gene: TRBD1; CDR3 protein: CASSFSGGGEQPQHF; CDR3 DNA: TGTGCCAGTAGTTTCTCAGGGGGCGGGGAGCAGCCCCAGCATTTT
V gene: TRBV27; clone size: .; J gene: TRBJ1-2; D gene: TRBD1; CDR3 protein: CASSLQGAAYGYTF; CDR3 DNA: TGTGCCAGCAGTTTGCAGGGGGCTGCTTATGGCTACACCTTC
V gene: TRBV11-1; clone size: .; J gene: TRBJ2-3; D gene: .; CDR3 protein: CASSARDTLTDTQYF; CDR3 DNA: TGTGCCAGCAGCGCACGGGACACTCTCACAGATACGCAGTATTTT
V gene: TRBV11-3; clone size: .; J gene: TRBJ2-1; D gene: TRBD1; CDR3 protein: CASSPRTGHDNEQFF; CDR3 DNA: TGTGCCAGCAGCCCCCGGACAGGGCACGACAATGAGCAGTTCTTC
V gene: TRBV29-1; clone size: .; J gene: TRBJ2-7; D gene: .; CDR3 protein: CSVGTTAYEQYF; CDR3 DNA: TGCAGCGTTGGGACAACAGCTTACGAGCAGTACTTC
V gene: TRBV2; clone size: .; J gene: TRBJ2-5; D gene: .; CDR3 protein: CASSRQETQYF; CDR3 DNA: TGTGCCAGCAGTCGTCAAGAGACCCAGTACTTC
V gene: TRBV4-2; clone size: .; J gene: TRBJ2-1; D gene: TRBD2; CDR3 protein: CASSQNIAGGPVAEQFF; CDR3 DNA: TGTGCCAGCAGCCAAAACATAGCGGGGGGGCCGGTAGCCGAGCAGTTCTTC
V gene: TRBV21-1; clone size: .; J gene: TRBJ1-1; D gene: .; CDR3 protein: CASKGRDMTVEAFF; CDR3 DNA: TGTGCCAGTAAGGGGCGAGATATGACCGTTGAAGCTTTCTTT
V gene: TRBV5-1; clone size: .; J gene: TRBJ1-2; D gene: .; CDR3 protein: CASSLEGGEDYGYTF; CDR3 DNA: TGCGCCAGCAGCTTGGAGGGGGGGGAGGACTATGGCTACACCTTC
V gene: TRBV4-1; clone size: .; J gene: TRBJ2-1; D gene: TRBD1; CDR3 protein: CASSQEGQGSNEQFF; CDR3 DNA: TGCGCCAGCAGCCAAGAAGGACAGGGGTCCAATGAGCAGTTCTTC
V gene: TRBV14; clone size: .; J gene: TRBJ2-3; D gene: .; CDR3 protein: CASSPWGQGTDTQYF; CDR3 DNA: TGTGCCAGCAGCCCCTGGGGGCAAGGCACAGATACGCAGTATTTT
V gene: TRBV29-1; clone size: .; J gene: TRBJ2-5; D gene: .; CDR3 protein: CSVVAGYQETQYF; CDR3 DNA: TGCAGCGTTGTTGCGGGCTACCAAGAGACCCAGTACTTC
V gene: TRBV28; clone size: .; J gene: TRBJ2-3; D gene: TRBD1; CDR3 protein: CASRNHRGDRDEDTQYF; CDR3 DNA: TGTGCCAGTCGAAACCATAGAGGGGACAGGGATGAAGATACGCAGTATTTT
V gene: TRBV6-4; clone size: medium-sized; J gene: TRBJ2-2; D gene: TRBD2; CDR3 protein: CASSVSGGNTGELFF; CDR3 DNA: TGTGCCAGCAGTGTTAGCGGGGGGAACACCGGGGAGCTGTTTTTT
V gene: TRBV12-5; clone size: .; J gene: TRBJ1-1; D gene: .; CDR3 protein: CASGLPYGEAFF; CDR3 DNA: TGTGCTAGTGGTCTCCCTTACGGTGAAGCTTTCTTT
V gene: TRBV4-1; clone size: .; J gene: TRBJ1-2; D gene: TRBD1; CDR3 protein: CASSQDTGEWANYGYTF; CDR3 DNA: TGCGCCAGCAGCCAAGATACAGGGGAATGGGCTAACTATGGCTACACCTTC
V gene: TRBV2; clone size: .; J gene: TRBJ1-5; D gene: .; CDR3 protein: CASSEGTWPPQHF; CDR3 DNA: TGTGCCAGCAGTGAAGGCACCTGGCCGCCCCAGCATTTT
V gene: TRBV11-3; clone size: .; J gene: TRBJ2-7; D gene: .; CDR3 protein: CASSLEGDYEQYF; CDR3 DNA: TGTGCCAGCAGCTTAGAGGGAGATTACGAGCAGTACTTC
V gene: TRBV4-3; clone size: .; J gene: TRBJ1-4; D gene: TRBD1; CDR3 protein: CASSQAGQINEKLFF; CDR3 DNA: TGCGCCAGCAGCCAAGCGGGACAGATAAATGAAAAACTGTTTTTT
V gene: TRBV6-1; clone size: .; J gene: TRBJ2-5; D gene: .; CDR3 protein: CASSERPGRQETQYF; CDR3 DNA: TGTGCCAGCAGTGAACGGCCGGGGAGGCAAGAGACCCAGTACTTC
V gene: TRBV5-1; clone size: .; J gene: TRBJ2-3; D gene: TRBD2; CDR3 protein: CASSWGTSTSDTQYF; CDR3 DNA: TGCGCCAGCAGCTGGGGGACTAGCACATCAGATACGCAGTATTTT
V gene: TRBV18; clone size: .; J gene: TRBJ2-7; D gene: TRBD1; CDR3 protein: CASSPLTGKVGSEQYF; CDR3 DNA: TGTGCCAGCTCACCGCTGACAGGGAAGGTAGGATCCGAGCAGTACTTC
V gene: TRBV6-5; clone size: .; J gene: TRBJ2-1; D gene: .; CDR3 protein: CASSYSRTGRVNEQFF; CDR3 DNA: TGTGCCAGCAGTTACTCTCGTACAGGGAGGGTCAATGAGCAGTTCTTC
V gene: TRBV15; clone size: .; J gene: TRBJ1-1; D gene: TRBD1; CDR3 protein: CATSKDRGAYTEAFF; CDR3 DNA: TGTGCCACCAGCAAAGACAGGGGTGCTTACACTGAAGCTTTCTTT
V gene: TRBV7-2; clone size: .; J gene: TRBJ1-6; D gene: .; CDR3 protein: CASSRSGQNSPLHF; CDR3 DNA: TGTGCCAGCAGCCGATCCGGACAGAATTCACCCCTCCACTTT
V gene: TRBV7-3; clone size: .; J gene: TRBJ2-3; D gene: .; CDR3 protein: CASSLADRDTQYF; CDR3 DNA: TGTGCCAGCAGCTTAGCAGACAGAGATACGCAGTATTTT
V gene: TRBV6-6; clone size: .; J gene: TRBJ1-4; D gene: .; CDR3 protein: CAARMNEKLFF; CDR3 DNA: TGTGCCGCCAGGATGAATGAAAAATTGTTTTTT
V gene: TRBV11-1; clone size: .; J gene: TRBJ2-5; D gene: .; CDR3 protein: CASSLDRGETQYF; CDR3 DNA: TGTGCCAGCAGCTTAGACCGAGGGGAGACCCAGTACTTC
V gene: TRBV19; clone size: .; J gene: TRBJ2-1; D gene: .; CDR3 protein: CASSLDRRGTYEQFF; CDR3 DNA: TGTGCCAGTAGTCTCGATAGACGCGGGACCTATGAGCAGTTCTTC
V gene: TRBV5-6; clone size: .; J gene: TRBJ2-2; D gene: TRBD1; CDR3 protein: CASSLVQGDTGELFF; CDR3 DNA: TGTGCCAGCAGCTTGGTACAGGGGGACACCGGGGAGCTGTTTTTT
V gene: TRBV6-6; clone size: .; J gene: TRBJ2-5; D gene: .; CDR3 protein: CASRKTGSPGETQYF; CDR3 DNA: TGTGCCAGCCGAAAGACAGGATCCCCGGGAGAGACCCAGTACTTC
V gene: TRBV5-4; clone size: .; J gene: TRBJ2-7; D gene: .; CDR3 protein: CASSSVGHPAYEQYF; CDR3 DNA: TGTGCCAGCAGCTCGGTGGGACATCCGGCCTACGAGCAGTACTTC
V gene: TRBV11-2; clone size: .; J gene: TRBJ2-7; D gene: .; CDR3 protein: CASSLVGSEQYF; CDR3 DNA: TGTGCCAGCAGCTTAGTCGGTAGCGAGCAGTACTTC
V gene: TRBV27; clone size: .; J gene: TRBJ2-7; D gene: TRBD1; CDR3 protein: CASRRQGSEQYF; CDR3 DNA: TGTGCCAGCAGGAGACAGGGCTCCGAGCAGTACTTC
V gene: TRBV19; clone size: .; J gene: TRBJ2-2; D gene: .; CDR3 protein: CASSMGGGPGELFF; CDR3 DNA: TGTGCCAGTAGTATGGGAGGGGGTCCCGGGGAGCTGTTTTTT
V gene: TRBV19; clone size: .; J gene: TRBJ1-6; D gene: .; CDR3 protein: CASSPGQRPPFLYSPLHF; CDR3 DNA: TGTGCCAGTAGTCCTGGACAGCGTCCACCCTTTTTGTATTCACCCCTCCACTTT
V gene: TRBV11-3; clone size: .; J gene: TRBJ1-1; D gene: .; CDR3 protein: CASSHRDTEAFF; CDR3 DNA: TGTGCCAGCAGCCACAGGGACACTGAAGCTTTCTTT
V gene: TRBV19; clone size: .; J gene: TRBJ1-2; D gene: TRBD1; CDR3 protein: CASSDRVGGYTF; CDR3 DNA: TGTGCCAGTAGTGACAGGGTCGGTGGCTACACCTTC
V gene: TRBV27; clone size: .; J gene: TRBJ2-2; D gene: .; CDR3 protein: CASSRHGTGELFF; CDR3 DNA: TGTGCCAGCAGTCGCCACGGGACCGGGGAGCTGTTTTTT
V gene: TRBV19; clone size: .; J gene: TRBJ2-7; D gene: .; CDR3 protein: CASGQYSYEQYF; CDR3 DNA: TGTGCCAGTGGACAGTACTCATACGAGCAGTACTTC
V gene: TRBV18; clone size: .; J gene: TRBJ2-5; D gene: TRBD1; CDR3 protein: CASTLGQGTETQYF; CDR3 DNA: TGTGCCAGCACCCTCGGACAGGGGACGGAGACCCAGTACTTC
V gene: TRBV4-2; clone size: .; J gene: TRBJ2-5; D gene: TRBD2; CDR3 protein: CASSARLAGGVLETQYF; CDR3 DNA: TGTGCCAGCAGCGCTCGACTAGCGGGGGGCGTGCTGGAGACCCAGTACTTC
V gene: TRBV5-1; clone size: .; J gene: TRBJ2-1; D gene: TRBD1; CDR3 protein: CASSYWTGGNEQFF; CDR3 DNA: TGCGCCAGCAGCTATTGGACAGGGGGCAATGAGCAGTTCTTC
V gene: TRBV19; clone size: .; J gene: TRBJ1-1; D gene: .; CDR3 protein: CASSRDWNTEAFF; CDR3 DNA: TGTGCCAGTAGTCGAGACTGGAACACTGAAGCTTTCTTT
V gene: TRBV5-6; clone size: .; J gene: TRBJ2-5; D gene: .; CDR3 protein: CASSLAPTGLETQYF; CDR3 DNA: TGTGCCAGCAGCTTGGCTCCCACAGGGTTGGAGACCCAGTACTTC